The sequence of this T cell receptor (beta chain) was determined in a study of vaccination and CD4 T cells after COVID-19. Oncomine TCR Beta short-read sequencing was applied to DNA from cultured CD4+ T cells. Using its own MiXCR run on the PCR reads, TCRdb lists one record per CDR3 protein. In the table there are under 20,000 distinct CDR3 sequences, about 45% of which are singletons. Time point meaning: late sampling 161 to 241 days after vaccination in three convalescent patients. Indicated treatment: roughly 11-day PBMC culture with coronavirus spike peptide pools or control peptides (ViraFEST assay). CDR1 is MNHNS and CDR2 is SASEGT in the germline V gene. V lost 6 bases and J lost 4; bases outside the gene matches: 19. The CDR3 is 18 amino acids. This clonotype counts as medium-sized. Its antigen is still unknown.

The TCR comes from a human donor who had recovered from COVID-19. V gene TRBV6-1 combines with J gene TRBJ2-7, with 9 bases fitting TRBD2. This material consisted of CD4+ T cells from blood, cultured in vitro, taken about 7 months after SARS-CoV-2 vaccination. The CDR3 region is CASRKESRGGSLVYEQYF. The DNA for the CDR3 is TGTGCCAGCAGGAAGGAGTCGCGGGGGGGCAGTCTAGTATACGAGCAGTACTTC.